This TCR beta chain stems from a study of response to subunit inactivated influenza vaccine. Study results and limitations: It was suggested by the authors that few new T cells are recruited by each seasonal influenza vaccination.

MiXCR, run by TCRdb on the RT-PCR reads, gives a single entry per CDR3 protein. The repertoire consists of fewer than 400,000 distinct CDR3 sequences, with 21% occurring once and the leading ten covering around 9.6%. Germline values: CDR1 SGHRS, CDR2 YFSETQ. This CDR3 has 14 residues. The V and J ends lost 6 bases and 5 bases, in that order; junction bases with no gene match: 7. On this clonotype: As yet, its antigen is unknown.

The sample in question was PBMCs from blood, obtained about 19 months after vaccination. The rearrangement joins TRBV5-1 to TRBJ2-2, with TRBD1 identical over 7 bases. The receptor comes from a man between 50 and 69 years old who received an inactivated influenza vaccine. The CDR3 region has the DNA TGCGCCAGCATCGGGACAGAGGGTACCGGGGAGCTGTTTTTT. It is translated as CASIGTEGTGELFF.